This T cell receptor (beta chain) was identified during a study of blood T cell repertoires in COVID-19. The overall study: Researchers got acute and convalescent COVID-19 samples from the United States, Italy and Spain.

Some clones are missing from TCRdb's copy, which holds only in-frame ones; the method was immunoSEQ multiplex PCR. The sample lists about 160,000 clones; around four fifths were seen once. This clonotype was obtained from an elderly woman with active or convalescent COVID-19. The sample taken for sequencing was peripheral blood.

Written as DNA, the CDR3 is TGTGCCAGCGGCAGGGGGCATGAAAAACTGTTTTTT. As protein: CASGRGHEKLFF. The V gene is TRBV6-5, the J gene TRBJ1-4; 8 bases match TRBD1. Germline CDR1 is MNHEY and CDR2 is SVGAGI. After removal of 8 bases from V and 6 bases from J, the junction contained 2 bases not matched to a gene. This CDR3 contains 12 residues.